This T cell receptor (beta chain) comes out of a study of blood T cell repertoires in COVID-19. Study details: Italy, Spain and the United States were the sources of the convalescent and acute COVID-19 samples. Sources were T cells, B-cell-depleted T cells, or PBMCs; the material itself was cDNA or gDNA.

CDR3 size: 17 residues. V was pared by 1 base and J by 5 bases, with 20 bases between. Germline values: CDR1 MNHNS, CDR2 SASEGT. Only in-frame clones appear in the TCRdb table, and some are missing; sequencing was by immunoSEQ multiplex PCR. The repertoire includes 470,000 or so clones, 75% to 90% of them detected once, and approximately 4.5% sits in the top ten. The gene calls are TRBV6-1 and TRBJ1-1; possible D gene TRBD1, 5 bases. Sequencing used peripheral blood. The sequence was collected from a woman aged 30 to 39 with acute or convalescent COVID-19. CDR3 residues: CASSEGFGEADKTEAFF. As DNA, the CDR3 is TGTGCCAGCAGTGAAGGCTTCGGAGAGGCGGACAAGACTGAAGCTTTCTTT.